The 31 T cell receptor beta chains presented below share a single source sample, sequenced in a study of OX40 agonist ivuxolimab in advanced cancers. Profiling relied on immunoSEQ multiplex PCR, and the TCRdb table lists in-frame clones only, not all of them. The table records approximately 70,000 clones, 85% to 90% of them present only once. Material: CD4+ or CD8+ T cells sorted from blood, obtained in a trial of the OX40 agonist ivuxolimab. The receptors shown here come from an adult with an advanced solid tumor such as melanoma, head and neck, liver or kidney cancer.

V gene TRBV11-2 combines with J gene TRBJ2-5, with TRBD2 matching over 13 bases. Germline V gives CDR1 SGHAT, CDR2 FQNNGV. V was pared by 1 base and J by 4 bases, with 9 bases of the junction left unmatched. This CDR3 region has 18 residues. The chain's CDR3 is CASSLAETSGGFRETQYF. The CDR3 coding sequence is TGTGCCAGCAGCTTAGCCGAGACTAGCGGGGGGTTCCGAGAGACCCAGTACTTC.

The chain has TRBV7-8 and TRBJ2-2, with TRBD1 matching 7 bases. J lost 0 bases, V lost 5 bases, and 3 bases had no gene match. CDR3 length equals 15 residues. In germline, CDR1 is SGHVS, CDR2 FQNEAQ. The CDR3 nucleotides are TGTGCCAGCAGCCTTAGGGGGCCGAACACCGGGGAGCTGTTTTTT. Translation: CASSLRGPNTGELFF.

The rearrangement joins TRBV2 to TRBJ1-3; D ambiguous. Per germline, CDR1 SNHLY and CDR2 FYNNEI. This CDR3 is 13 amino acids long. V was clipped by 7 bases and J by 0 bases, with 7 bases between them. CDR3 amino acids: CASNQDSGNTIYF. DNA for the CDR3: TGTGCCAGCAACCAGGACTCTGGAAACACCATATATTTT.

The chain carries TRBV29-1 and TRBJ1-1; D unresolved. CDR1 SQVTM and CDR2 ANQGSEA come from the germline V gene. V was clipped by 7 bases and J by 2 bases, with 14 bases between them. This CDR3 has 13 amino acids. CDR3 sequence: CSGQTKLNTEAFF. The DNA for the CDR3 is TGCAGCGGGCAGACGAAACTAAACACTGAAGCTTTCTTT.

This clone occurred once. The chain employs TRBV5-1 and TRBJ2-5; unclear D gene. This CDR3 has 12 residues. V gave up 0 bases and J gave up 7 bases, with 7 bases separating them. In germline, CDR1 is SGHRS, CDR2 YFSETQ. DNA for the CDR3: TGCGCCAGCAGCTTGGCCGGTTTGACCCAGTACTTC. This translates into CASSLAGLTQYF.

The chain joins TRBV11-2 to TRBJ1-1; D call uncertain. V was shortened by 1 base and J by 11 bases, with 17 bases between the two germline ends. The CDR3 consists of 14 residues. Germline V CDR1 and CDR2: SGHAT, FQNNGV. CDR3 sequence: CASSLVPGREKAFF. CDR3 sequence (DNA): TGTGCCAGCAGCTTAGTCCCCGGGAGGGAGAAGGCTTTCTTT.

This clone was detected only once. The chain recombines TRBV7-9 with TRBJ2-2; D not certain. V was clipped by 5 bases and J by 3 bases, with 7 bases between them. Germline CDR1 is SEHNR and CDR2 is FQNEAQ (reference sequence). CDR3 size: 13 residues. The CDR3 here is CASSLEDTGELFF. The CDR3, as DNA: TGTGCCAGCAGCCTCGAAGACACCGGGGAGCTGTTTTTT.

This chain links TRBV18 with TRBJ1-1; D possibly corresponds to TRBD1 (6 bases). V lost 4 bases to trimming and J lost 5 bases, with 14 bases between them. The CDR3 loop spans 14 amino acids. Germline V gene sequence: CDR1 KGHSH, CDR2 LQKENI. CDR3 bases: TGTGCCAGCTCACTACAGGGTGGGGGGACTGAAGCTTTCTTT. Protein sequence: CASSLQGGGTEAFF.

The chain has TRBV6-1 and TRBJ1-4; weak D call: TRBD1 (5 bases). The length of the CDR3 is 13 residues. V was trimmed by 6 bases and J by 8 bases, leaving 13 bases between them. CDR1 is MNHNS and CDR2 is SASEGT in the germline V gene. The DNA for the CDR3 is TGTGCCAGCAGACGGACATTTAGAGAAAAACTGTTTTTT. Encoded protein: CASRRTFREKLFF.

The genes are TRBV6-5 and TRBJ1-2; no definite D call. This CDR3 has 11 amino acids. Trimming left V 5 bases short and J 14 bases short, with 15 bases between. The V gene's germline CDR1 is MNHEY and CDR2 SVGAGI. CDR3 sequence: CASSTRESWTF. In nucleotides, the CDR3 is TGTGCCAGCAGTACCCGGGAGAGCTGGACCTTC.

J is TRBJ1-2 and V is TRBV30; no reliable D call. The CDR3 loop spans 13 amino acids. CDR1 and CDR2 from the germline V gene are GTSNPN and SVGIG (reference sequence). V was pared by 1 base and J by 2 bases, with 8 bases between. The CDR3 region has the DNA TGTGCCTGGAGTGGCCAGAAGAACTATGGCTACACCTTC. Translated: CAWSGQKNYGYTF.

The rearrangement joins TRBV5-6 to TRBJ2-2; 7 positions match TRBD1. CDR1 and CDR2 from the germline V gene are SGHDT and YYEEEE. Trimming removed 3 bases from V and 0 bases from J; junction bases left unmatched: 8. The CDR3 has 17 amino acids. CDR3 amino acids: CASSWTKDRPNTGELFF. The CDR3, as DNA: TGTGCCAGCAGCTGGACAAAGGACAGGCCGAACACCGGGGAGCTGTTTTTT.

Here the CDR3 reads CASSPGVAGGGGGELFF. CDR3 DNA: TGTGCCAGCAGCCCAGGGGTCGCGGGAGGTGGTGGCGGGGAGCTGTTTTTT. This chain connects TRBV9 to TRBJ2-2, with TRBD2 matching 8 bases. V lost 4 bases, J lost 7 bases, and 15 bases stayed unmatched. This CDR3 is 17 amino acids long. Germline CDR1 reads SGDLS; CDR2 reads YYNGEE.

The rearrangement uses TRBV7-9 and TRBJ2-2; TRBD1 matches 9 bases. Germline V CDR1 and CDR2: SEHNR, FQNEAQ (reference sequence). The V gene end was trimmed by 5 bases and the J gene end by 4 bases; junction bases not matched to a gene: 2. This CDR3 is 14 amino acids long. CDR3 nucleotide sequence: TGTGCCAGCAGCCGACAGGGGGGCACCGGGGAGCTGTTTTTT. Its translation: CASSRQGGTGELFF. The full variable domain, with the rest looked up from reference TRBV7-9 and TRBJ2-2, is DTGVSQNPRHKITKRGQNVTFRCDPISEHNRLYWYRQTLGQGPEFLTYFQNEAQLEKSRLLSDRFSAERPKGSFSTLEIQRTEQGDSAMYLCASSRQGGTGELFFGEGSRLTVL.

CDR3 nucleotides: TGCGCCAGCAGCTTAGGAGGGGCTGCGACCAAAAACATTCAGTACTTC. Protein product: CASSLGGAATKNIQYF. The J gene is TRBJ2-4, the V gene TRBV5-1, with D perhaps TRBD2 (6 bases). The CDR3 has 16 amino acids. Trimming stripped 2 bases from V and 2 bases from J, with 14 bases between. Germline CDR1 and CDR2: SGHRS and YFSETQ.

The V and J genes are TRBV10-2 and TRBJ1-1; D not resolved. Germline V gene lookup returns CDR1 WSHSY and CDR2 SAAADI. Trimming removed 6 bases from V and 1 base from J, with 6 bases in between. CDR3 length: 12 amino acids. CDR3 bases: TGCGCCAGCAGGGACGGGAACACTGAAGCTTTCTTT. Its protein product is CASRDGNTEAFF.

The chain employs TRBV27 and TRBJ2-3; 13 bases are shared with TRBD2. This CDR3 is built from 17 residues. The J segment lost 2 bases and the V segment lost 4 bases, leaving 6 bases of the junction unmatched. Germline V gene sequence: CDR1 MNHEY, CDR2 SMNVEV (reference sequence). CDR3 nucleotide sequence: TGTGCCAGCAGTTATCGGACTAGCGGGAGCCACACAGATACGCAGTATTTT. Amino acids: CASSYRTSGSHTDTQYF.

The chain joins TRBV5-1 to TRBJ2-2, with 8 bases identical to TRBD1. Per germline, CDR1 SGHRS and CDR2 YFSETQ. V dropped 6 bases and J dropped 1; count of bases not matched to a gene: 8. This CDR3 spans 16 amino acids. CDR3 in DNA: TGCGCCAGCAAAGATCCCGGGACAGGGAACACCGGGGAGCTGTTTTTT. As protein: CASKDPGTGNTGELFF.

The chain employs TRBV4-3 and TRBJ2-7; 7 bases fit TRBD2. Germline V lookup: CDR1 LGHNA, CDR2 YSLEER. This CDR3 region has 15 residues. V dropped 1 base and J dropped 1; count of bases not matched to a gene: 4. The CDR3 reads CASSQATSVSYEQYF. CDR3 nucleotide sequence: TGCGCCAGCAGCCAAGCCACTAGCGTGTCCTACGAGCAGTACTTC.

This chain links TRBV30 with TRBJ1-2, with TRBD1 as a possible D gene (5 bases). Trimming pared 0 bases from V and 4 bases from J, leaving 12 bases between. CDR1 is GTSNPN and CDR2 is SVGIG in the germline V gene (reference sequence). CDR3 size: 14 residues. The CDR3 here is CAWSVVTGTYGYTF. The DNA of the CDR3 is TGTGCCTGGAGTGTAGTAACAGGAACCTATGGCTACACCTTC.

CDR3 amino acids: CASSYWGGEAFF. CDR3 DNA sequence: TGTGCCAGCAGTTATTGGGGAGGTGAAGCTTTCTTT. The J gene is TRBJ1-1, the V gene TRBV6-5; no firm D call. CDR3 length equals 12 residues. The V end was cut by 3 bases, the J end by 7 bases, with 9 bases between. CDR1 MNHEY and CDR2 SVGAGI come from the germline V gene.

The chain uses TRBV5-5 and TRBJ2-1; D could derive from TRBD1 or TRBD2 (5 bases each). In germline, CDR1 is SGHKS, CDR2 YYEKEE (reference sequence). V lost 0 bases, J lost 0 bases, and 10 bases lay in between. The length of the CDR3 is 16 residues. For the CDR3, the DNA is TGTGCCAGCAGCTTGGGATGGGGGAGCTCCTACAATGAGCAGTTCTTC. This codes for CASSLGWGSSYNEQFF.

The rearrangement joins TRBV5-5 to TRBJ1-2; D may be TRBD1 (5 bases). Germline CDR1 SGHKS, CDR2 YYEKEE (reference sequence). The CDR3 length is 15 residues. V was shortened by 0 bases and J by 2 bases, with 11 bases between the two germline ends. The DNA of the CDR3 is TGTGCCAGCAGCTTGGCCACAGGCGGAAACTATGGCTACACCTTC. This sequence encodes CASSLATGGNYGYTF.

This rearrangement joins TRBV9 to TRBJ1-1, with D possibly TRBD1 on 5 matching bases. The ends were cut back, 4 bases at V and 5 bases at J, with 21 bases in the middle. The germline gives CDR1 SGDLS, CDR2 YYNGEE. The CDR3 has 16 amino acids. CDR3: CASSPRTGLGGTEAFF. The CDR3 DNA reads TGTGCCAGCAGCCCCCGAACAGGTCTCGGGGGGACTGAAGCTTTCTTT. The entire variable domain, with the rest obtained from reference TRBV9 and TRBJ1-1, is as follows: DSGVTQTPKHLITATGQRVTLRCSPRSGDLSVYWYQQSLDQGLQFLIQYYNGEERAKGNILERFSAQQFPDLHSELNLSSLELGDSALYFCASSPRTGLGGTEAFFGQGTRLTVV.

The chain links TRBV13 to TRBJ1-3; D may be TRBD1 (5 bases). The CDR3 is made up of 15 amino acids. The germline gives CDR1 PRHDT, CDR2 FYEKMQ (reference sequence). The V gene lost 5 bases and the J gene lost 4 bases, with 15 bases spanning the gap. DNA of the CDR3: TGTGCCAGCAGCCAGAAAACGACAGTCGGAAACACCATATATTTT. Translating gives CASSQKTTVGNTIYF.

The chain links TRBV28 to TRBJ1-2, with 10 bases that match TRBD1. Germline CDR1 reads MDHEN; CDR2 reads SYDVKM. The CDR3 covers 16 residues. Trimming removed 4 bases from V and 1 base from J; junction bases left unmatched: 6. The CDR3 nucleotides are TGTGCCAGCAGTTCGAGACAGGGGGCCTTTAACTATGGCTACACCTTC. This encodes CASSSRQGAFNYGYTF.

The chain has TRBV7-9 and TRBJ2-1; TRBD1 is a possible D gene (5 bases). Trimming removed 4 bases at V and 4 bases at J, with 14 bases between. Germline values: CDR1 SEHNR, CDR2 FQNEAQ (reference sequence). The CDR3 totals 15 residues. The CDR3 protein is CASSSGRGAYNEQFF. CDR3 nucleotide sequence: TGTGCCAGCAGCTCCGGTAGGGGCGCTTACAATGAGCAGTTCTTC.

CDR3 amino acids: CASSSTSGPYNEQFF. In nucleotides, the CDR3 is TGTGCCAGCAGTTCCACTAGCGGGCCCTACAATGAGCAGTTCTTC. This chain joins TRBV27 and TRBJ2-1; TRBD2 matches at 9 bases. From germline, CDR1 is MNHEY and CDR2 SMNVEV (reference sequence). V shed 4 bases and J 2 bases; nucleotides not matched to a gene: 3. This CDR3 spans 15 amino acids.

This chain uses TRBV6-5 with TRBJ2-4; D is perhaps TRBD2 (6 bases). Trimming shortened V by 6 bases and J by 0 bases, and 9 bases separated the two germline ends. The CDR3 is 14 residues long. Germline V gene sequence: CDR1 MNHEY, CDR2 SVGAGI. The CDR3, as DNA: TGTGCCAGCAGCTTAGCGGTAGCCAAAAACATTCAGTACTTC. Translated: CASSLAVAKNIQYF.

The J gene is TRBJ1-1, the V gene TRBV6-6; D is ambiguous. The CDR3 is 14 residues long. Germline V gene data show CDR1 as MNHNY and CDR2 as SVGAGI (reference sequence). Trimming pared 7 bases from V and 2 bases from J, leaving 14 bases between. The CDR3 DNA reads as TGTGCCAGCATGCTAAATCTCCTAAACACTGAAGCTTTCTTT. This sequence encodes CASMLNLLNTEAFF.

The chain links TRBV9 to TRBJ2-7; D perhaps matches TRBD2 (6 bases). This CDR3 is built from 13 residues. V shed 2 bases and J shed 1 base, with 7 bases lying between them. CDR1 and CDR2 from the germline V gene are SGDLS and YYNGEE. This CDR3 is CASSVGLSYEQYF. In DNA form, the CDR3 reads TGTGCCAGCAGCGTGGGACTGTCCTACGAGCAGTACTTC. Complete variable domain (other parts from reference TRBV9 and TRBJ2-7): DSGVTQTPKHLITATGQRVTLRCSPRSGDLSVYWYQQSLDQGLQFLIQYYNGEERAKGNILERFSAQQFPDLHSELNLSSLELGDSALYFCASSVGLSYEQYFGPGTRLTVT.